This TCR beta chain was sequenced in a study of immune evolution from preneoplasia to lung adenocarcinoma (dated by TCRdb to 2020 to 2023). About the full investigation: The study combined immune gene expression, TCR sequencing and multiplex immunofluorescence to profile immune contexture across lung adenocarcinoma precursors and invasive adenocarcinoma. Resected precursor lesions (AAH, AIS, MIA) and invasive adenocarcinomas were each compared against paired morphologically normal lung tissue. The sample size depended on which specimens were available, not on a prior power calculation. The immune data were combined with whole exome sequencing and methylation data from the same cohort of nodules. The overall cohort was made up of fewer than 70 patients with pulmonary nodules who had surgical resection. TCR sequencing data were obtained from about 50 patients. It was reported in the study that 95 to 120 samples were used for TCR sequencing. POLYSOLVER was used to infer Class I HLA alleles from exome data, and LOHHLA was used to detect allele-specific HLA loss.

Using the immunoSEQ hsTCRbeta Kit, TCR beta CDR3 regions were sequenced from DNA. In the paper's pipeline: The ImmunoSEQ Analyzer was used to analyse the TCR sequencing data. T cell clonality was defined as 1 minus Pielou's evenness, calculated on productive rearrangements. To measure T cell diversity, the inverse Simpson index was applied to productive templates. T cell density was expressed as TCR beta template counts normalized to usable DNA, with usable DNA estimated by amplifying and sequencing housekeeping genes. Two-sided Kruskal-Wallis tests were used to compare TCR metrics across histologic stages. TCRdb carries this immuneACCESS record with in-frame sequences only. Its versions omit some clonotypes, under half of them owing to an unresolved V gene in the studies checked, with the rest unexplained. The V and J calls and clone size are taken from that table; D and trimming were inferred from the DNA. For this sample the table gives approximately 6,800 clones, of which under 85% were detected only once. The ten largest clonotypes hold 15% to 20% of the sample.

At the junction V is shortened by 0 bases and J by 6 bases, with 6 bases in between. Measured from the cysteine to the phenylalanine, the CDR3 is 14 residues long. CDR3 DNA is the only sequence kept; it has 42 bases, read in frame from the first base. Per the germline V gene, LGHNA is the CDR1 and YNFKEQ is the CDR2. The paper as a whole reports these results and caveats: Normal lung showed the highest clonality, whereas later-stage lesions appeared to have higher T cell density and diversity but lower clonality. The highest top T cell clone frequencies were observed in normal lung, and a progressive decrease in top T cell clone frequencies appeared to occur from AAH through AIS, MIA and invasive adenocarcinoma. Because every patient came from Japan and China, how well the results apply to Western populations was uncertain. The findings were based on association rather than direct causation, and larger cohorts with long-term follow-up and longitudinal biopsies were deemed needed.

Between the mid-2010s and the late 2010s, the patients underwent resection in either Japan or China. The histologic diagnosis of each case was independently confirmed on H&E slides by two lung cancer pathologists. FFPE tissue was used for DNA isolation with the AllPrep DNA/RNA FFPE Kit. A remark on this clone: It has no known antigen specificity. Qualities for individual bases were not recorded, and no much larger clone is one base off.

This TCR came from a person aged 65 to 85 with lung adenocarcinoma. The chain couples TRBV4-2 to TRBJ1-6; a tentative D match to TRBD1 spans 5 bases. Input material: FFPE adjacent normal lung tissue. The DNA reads TGTGCCAGCAGCCAAGAGGGGGGTAATTCACCCCTCCACTTT. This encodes CASSQEGGNSPLHF.